A selection of T cell receptor beta chains follows, all from one sample in a study of human T cells and chemical hapten exposure. One entry per CDR3 protein results from TCRdb running MiXCR on the RACE reads. This table holds about 93,000 distinct CDR3 sequences, 8.5% to 9% found once. Sequences were obtained from whole blood. These receptors all come from a female donor in good health. Some clones in this sample may be carry-over from other donors' samples. CDR3s include the opening cysteine and the closing phenylalanine or tryptophan. A D gene is named only where the DNA matches it firmly. Not all rows give a size; the values are once, few, many and, for expanded clones, a class.

clone size	V gene	D gene	J gene	CDR3 DNA	CDR3 protein
few	TRBV7-9	NA	TRBJ2-3	TGTGCCAGCAGCTCAGGGTCGGAAGATACGCAGTATTTT	CASSSGSEDTQYF
NA	TRBV7-9	NA	TRBJ2-3	TGTGCCAGCAAATACTCCAGGGGGAAACTAGCGGAGACTAGCACAGATACGCAGTATTTT	CASKYSRGKLAETSTDTQYF
few	TRBV3-1	NA	TRBJ1-1	TGTGCCAGCAGCGCATCCCAGTCATGGGTCGTAGCTTTCTTT	CASSASQSWVVAFF
many	TRBV20-1	TRBD2	TRBJ2-7	TGCAGTGCCGTGACTAGCGGAGGGGGGTACGAGCAGTACTTC	CSAVTSGGGYEQYF
NA	TRBV4-2	NA	TRBJ1-1	TGTGCCAGCAGCCAAGAATTAGGGGGGCGCGTTGAAGCTTTCTTT	CASSQELGGRVEAFF
few	TRBV5-6	TRBD2	TRBJ2-1	TGTGCCAGCAGCTTCTTAGCGGGAGGGCTGCAGTTCTTC	CASSFLAGGLQFF
many	TRBV25-1	NA	TRBJ1-2	TGTGCCAGCAGTGAATGGGAAGGCGGATACTATGGCTACACCTTC	CASSEWEGGYYGYTF
few	TRBV13	NA	TRBJ1-1	TGTGCCAGCAGCTTAGGCGGAGGACAGGAAGCTTTCTTT	CASSLGGGQEAFF
few	TRBV12-3/TRBV12-4	NA	TRBJ1-4	TGTGCCAGCAGTATCAGGACCGTGGCCTATAATGAAAAACTGTTTTTT	CASSIRTVAYNEKLFF
many	TRBV29-1	TRBD1	TRBJ1-2	TGCAGCGCGCCCTTGACAGGGGGCGAGAACTATGGCTACACCTTC	CSAPLTGGENYGYTF
few	TRBV27	NA	TRBJ2-2	TGTGCCAGCAGTTCTCTCACCGTCGGGAGGGAGCTGTTTTTT	CASSSLTVGRELFF
NA	TRBV28	NA	TRBJ2-7	TGTGCCAGCAGTTTGATCCCCCACGAGCAGTACTTC	CASSLIPHEQYF
few	TRBV21-1	NA	TRBJ1-2	TGTGCCAGCAGCACCCCCCAGGACCTGTGCTATGGCTACACCTTC	CASSTPQDLCYGYTF
many	TRBV12-3/TRBV12-4	NA	TRBJ2-3	TGTGCCAGCAGCCCCCCCCAGGGCGGCACAGATACGCAGTATTTT	CASSPPQGGTDTQYF
many	TRBV20-1	NA	TRBJ2-7	TGCAGTGCTAGAGCCCGGTGGAGGGACTACGAGCAGTACTTC	CSARARWRDYEQYF
many	TRBV27	NA	TRBJ2-7	TGTGCCAGCAGTCTCCACGGGAGCTCCTACGAGCAGTACTTC	CASSLHGSSYEQYF
NA	TRBV20-1	NA	TRBJ2-2	TGCAGTGCTAGATCAATCGGAAACATCGGGGAGCTGTTTTTT	CSARSIGNIGELFF
many	TRBV12-3/TRBV12-4	TRBD1	TRBJ1-5	TGTGCCAGCAGCTTGGGACAGGGGGTAGGGGAGCCCCAGCATTTT	CASSLGQGVGEPQHF
NA	TRBV20-1	TRBD2	TRBJ2-7	TGCAGTGCTAATCACGAGACTAGCGGGTCCCTAGGGGAGCAGTACTTC	CSANHETSGSLGEQYF
few	TRBV10-3	TRBD1	TRBJ2-7	TGTGCCACCCGAACTCGACCGGGACAGGGGGACGAGCAGTACTTC	CATRTRPGQGDEQYF
few	TRBV7-2	TRBD2	TRBJ2-7	TGTGCCAGCAGCCCCCTAGCGGGAGTCTACGAGCAGTACTTC	CASSPLAGVYEQYF
many	TRBV7-9	TRBD2	TRBJ2-1	TGTGCCAGCAGCTTATACGCCGGGACTAGCGGTCGGGTGGTCAATGAGCAGTTCTTC	CASSLYAGTSGRVVNEQFF
few	TRBV7-2	NA	TRBJ2-7	TGTGCCAGCAGCTTAGCCCAGCCCTCCTACGAGCAGTACTTC	CASSLAQPSYEQYF
few	TRBV18	TRBD2	TRBJ2-3	TGTGCCAGCTCACCCTTACTAGCGAGGACAGATACGCAGTATTTT	CASSPLLARTDTQYF
few	TRBV27	TRBD2	TRBJ2-3	TGTGCCACTACGGGACTACCAGGCACAGATACGCAGTATTTT	CATTGLPGTDTQYF
many	TRBV6-6	NA	TRBJ2-1	TGTGCCAGCAGTTACGGGACTGCCTCGGATGAGCAGTTCTTC	CASSYGTASDEQFF
few	TRBV29-1	TRBD2	TRBJ2-7	TGCAGCGTACGCGGGGGAAGCTCCTACGAGCAGTACTTC	CSVRGGSSYEQYF
many	TRBV29-1	NA	TRBJ1-2	TGCAGCGTTGCACAGAAAGCTAACTATGGCTACACCTTC	CSVAQKANYGYTF
NA	TRBV6-2/TRBV6-3	TRBD2	TRBJ2-3	TGTGCCAGCAGTTACGGTCTAGCGGGAGCTGGAGATACGCAGTATTTT	CASSYGLAGAGDTQYF
NA	TRBV7-2	NA	TRBJ2-7	TGTGCCAGCAGCCCGCATGGAGGGTCCTACGAGCAGTACTTC	CASSPHGGSYEQYF
few	TRBV27	TRBD1	TRBJ1-6	TGTGCCAGCAGTTTCTACACAGGGGCGTATAATTCACCCCTCCACTTT	CASSFYTGAYNSPLHF
few	TRBV28	NA	TRBJ2-7	TGTGCCAGCAGTTTATGGACAGTTGGGGAGCAGTACTTC	CASSLWTVGEQYF
few	TRBV27	TRBD2	TRBJ2-1	TGTGCCAGCAGTTTAGGACGGACTAGCGGGCTGAAGTTCTTC	CASSLGRTSGLKFF
few	TRBV5-1	TRBD2	TRBJ2-4	TGCGCCAGCAGCTCGGGACTAGATGGCATTCAGTACTTC	CASSSGLDGIQYF
many	TRBV5-5	NA	TRBJ1-5	TGTGCCAGCAGCTCCGACCTGAGAAGGGCCAATCAGCCCCAGCATTTT	CASSSDLRRANQPQHF
many	TRBV6-5	NA	TRBJ2-1	TGTGCCAGCAGTTACCGGCTGAGGGGGGGGAATGAGCAGTTCTTC	CASSYRLRGGNEQFF
NA	TRBV28	NA	TRBJ1-6	TGTGCCAGCAGGCAGGGTGTGTCACCCCTCCACTTT	CASRQGVSPLHF
NA	TRBV5-6	TRBD2	TRBJ2-1	TGTGCCAGCAGCTCCCCTAGCGGAAGCTCCTACAATGAGCAGTTCTTC	CASSSPSGSSYNEQFF
many	TRBV10-3	NA	TRBJ2-3	TGTGCCATCACTCCGGGGTCCACAGATACGCAGTATTTT	CAITPGSTDTQYF
few	TRBV20-1	NA	TRBJ2-5	TGCAGTGCTCAGCCGTTCAGGGAAGAGACCCAGTACTTC	CSAQPFREETQYF
few	TRBV9	NA	TRBJ2-4	TGTGCCAGCAGCGTAGGTGTAGGGTCCTTAGCCAAAAACATTCAGTACTTC	CASSVGVGSLAKNIQYF
few	TRBV7-6	NA	TRBJ1-1	TGTGCCAGCAGCGTGATCTCGAGCAAGACTGAAGCTTTCTTT	CASSVISSKTEAFF